The 21 T cell receptor beta chains below all came from one sample that was sequenced in a study of T-cell memory formation after mild COVID-19. TCRdb fed the 5' RACE reads into MiXCR, producing one record per CDR3 protein. The sample gives roughly 600,000 distinct CDR3 sequences, roughly 18% of which show up once; around 11% is in the top ten. The sequenced sample was PBMCs or a T cell subset sorted from them (not recorded which). The receptors were sampled from an adult woman who had mild COVID-19 (a few samples of this study predate the infection). Cell type and time point are not known.

This clonotype was picked up many times. This chain's CDR3 is CASSLDGGTKNIQYF. CDR3 sequence (DNA): TGCGCCAGCAGCTTGGACGGGGGGACCAAAAACATTCAGTACTTC. The chain carries TRBV5-1 and TRBJ2-4, with 7 bases lining up with TRBD2. V shed 0 bases and J 2 bases; nucleotides not matched to a gene: 2. The CDR3 is made up of 15 amino acids. CDR1 is SGHRS, CDR2 YFSETQ, per germline.

The chain recombines TRBV12-3 or TRBV12-4 with TRBJ1-1; no firm D call. There are 12 residues in the CDR3. The V end lost 8 bases, the J end lost 5 bases, and 12 bases lay between the germline ends. Here the CDR3 reads CASSAWSTEAFF. Here the CDR3 DNA reads TGTGCCAGCTCCGCGTGGAGTACTGAAGCTTTCTTT.

The J gene is TRBJ2-5, the V gene TRBV2; 7 nucleotides align to TRBD2. V lost 10 bases, J lost 2 bases, and 13 bases stayed unmatched. CDR3 length equals 15 residues. Germline CDR1 SNHLY, CDR2 FYNNEI. Here the CDR3 DNA reads TGTGCCACCACTCCCGGCCGGGACTATCAAGAGACCCAGTACTTC. Encoded protein: CATTPGRDYQETQYF.

There are a few counts of this clonotype. The rearrangement links TRBV6-5 to TRBJ2-1; D may be TRBD1 (6 bases). CDR3 size: 15 residues. V lost 6 bases and J 2 bases, leaving 14 bases between the germline ends. Germline V CDR1 and CDR2: MNHEY, SVGAGI. The CDR3 sequence: CASRNGQFTYNEQFF. As DNA, the CDR3 is TGTGCCAGCAGGAATGGACAGTTCACCTACAATGAGCAGTTCTTC.

This clonotype was observed a handful of times. The gene calls are TRBV9 and TRBJ2-7; no reliable D call. The V and J ends lost 4 bases and 5 bases respectively, with 10 bases between them. This CDR3 contains 12 residues. Germline-derived CDR1 and CDR2 are SGDLS and YYNGEE. The CDR3 DNA follows: TGTGCCAGCAGCACGATGAACGACGAGCAGTACTTC. It is translated as CASSTMNDEQYF.

CDR3 sequence reads: CATSDSLTSAEYF. The CDR3 coding sequence is TGTGCCACCAGTGATTCCCTGACTAGCGCGGAGTATTTT. The chain uses TRBV24-1 and TRBJ2-3; 8 bases fit TRBD2. CDR3 size: 13 residues. Germline V gene data show CDR1 as KGHDR and CDR2 as SFDVKD. V lost 2 bases and J lost 13; bases outside the gene matches: 7.

This clonotype has only a few counts. The gene calls are TRBV11-2 and TRBJ2-7; 10 bases fit TRBD1. Looked up from germline, CDR1 is SGHAT and CDR2 is FQNNGV. The trim removed 4 bases at V and 5 bases at J, leaving 5 bases unmatched. This CDR3 is built from 14 residues. The CDR3 nucleotides read TGTGCCAGCAGCTACGGACAGGGGGGCAACGAGCAGTACTTC. Amino acid sequence: CASSYGQGGNEQYF.

This clonotype was found a few times. The chain carries TRBV7-2 and TRBJ1-2; 8 bases match TRBD1. CDR3 length: 13 amino acids. V dropped 7 bases and J dropped 6; count of bases not matched to a gene: 7. Germline values: CDR1 SGHTA, CDR2 FQGNSA. CDR3: CASTRGRINGYTF. The CDR3 coding sequence is TGTGCCAGCACCAGGGGGCGCATAAATGGCTACACCTTC.

V and J are TRBV4-2 and TRBJ1-1; D ambiguous. Germline loops: CDR1 LGHNA, CDR2 YNFKEQ. V gave up 4 bases and J gave up 1 base, with 10 bases separating them. There are 14 residues in the CDR3. As DNA, the CDR3 is TGTGCCAGCAGCCGGCGGGTAGGGAACACTGAAGCTTTCTTT. Translated, it gives CASSRRVGNTEAFF.

This clonotype was counted only a few times. The chain links TRBV12-3 or TRBV12-4 to TRBJ2-3, with TRBD1 matching 9 bases. The V gene end was trimmed by 6 bases and the J gene end by 5 bases; junction bases not matched to a gene: 15. This CDR3 is built from 17 residues. CDR3 sequence reads: CASSPFSTGGAKDTQYF. For the CDR3, the DNA is TGTGCCAGCAGCCCCTTTTCCACAGGGGGCGCGAAAGATACGCAGTATTTT.

V gene TRBV15 combines with J gene TRBJ2-2; D perhaps matches TRBD2 (6 bases). The CDR3 contains 11 residues. V dropped 8 bases and J dropped 5 bases, with 6 bases sitting between them. Germline V gene data show CDR1 as LNHNV and CDR2 as YYDKDF (reference sequence). The CDR3 coding sequence is TGTGCCACCGGGGGGACCGGGGAGCTGTTTTTT. This translates into CATGGTGELFF.

CDR3 loop: CATSNAAGTGGGTQYF. DNA for the CDR3: TGTGCCACCAGCAACGCTGCCGGGACAGGGGGCGGGACCCAGTACTTC. The chain recombines TRBV15 with TRBJ2-5, with 12 bases aligning to TRBD1. The CDR3 consists of 16 residues. The germline gives CDR1 LNHNV, CDR2 YYDKDF (reference sequence). The junction had 10 bases not matched to a gene; V was cut back by 4 bases and J by 7 bases.

V usage is TRBV11-3 and J usage is TRBJ1-1, with D possibly matching TRBD1 (5 bases). V was trimmed by 5 bases and J by 0 bases, leaving 13 bases between them. This CDR3 is 15 amino acids long. CDR1 and CDR2 (germline): SGHNT, YENEEA. The CDR3: CASSQRDGMNTEAFF. The CDR3 DNA sequence: TGTGCCAGCAGCCAACGGGACGGAATGAACACTGAAGCTTTCTTT.

The CDR3 region is CASSQSPGQGYEQYF. The CDR3 DNA is TGTGCCAGCAGCCAATCTCCGGGACAGGGCTACGAGCAGTACTTC. This chain links TRBV3-1 with TRBJ2-7, with 9 bases fitting TRBD1. Trimming took 2 bases from V and 3 from J; bases not matched to a gene: 5. The CDR3 has 15 amino acids. Looked up from germline, CDR1 is LGHDT and CDR2 is YNNKEL (reference sequence).

This chain's CDR3 is CASSFQGLGTEAFF. The CDR3 coding sequence is TGTGCCAGCAGTTTCCAGGGGCTGGGGACTGAAGCTTTCTTT. The V gene is TRBV12-3 or TRBV12-4, the J gene TRBJ1-1, with D possibly matching TRBD1 (6 bases). The CDR3 length is 14 residues. Trimming shortened V by 3 bases and J by 5 bases, and 13 bases separated the two germline ends.

The chain joins TRBV7-9 to TRBJ2-1; TRBD1 is a possible D gene (5 bases). Germline-derived CDR1 and CDR2 are SEHNR and FQNEAQ (reference sequence). Deletions cut 2 bases from V and 9 bases from J, with 11 bases between. The CDR3 covers 13 residues. CDR3 nucleotides: TGTGCCAGCAGCTTATTGGGCAGGGCTGAGCAGTTCTTC. Translated, it gives CASSLLGRAEQFF.

This rearrangement joins TRBV6-2 or TRBV6-3 to TRBJ2-1, with 11 bases fitting TRBD2. V lost 5 bases and J lost 6; bases outside the gene matches: 3. CDR1 is MNHEY and CDR2 is SVGEGT in the germline V gene. The CDR3 extends over 14 amino acids. CDR3: CASSTLAGGNEQFF. In DNA, the CDR3 is TGTGCCAGCAGTACGCTAGCGGGAGGCAATGAGCAGTTCTTC.

This clonotype showed up many times. This rearrangement joins TRBV5-1 to TRBJ2-7; 7 positions agree with TRBD1. V shed 3 bases and J 0 bases; nucleotides not matched to a gene: 3. CDR3 length: 14 residues. The germline V gene encodes CDR1 SGHRS and CDR2 YFSETQ. CDR3 region: CASSYDRASYEQYF. The CDR3 coding sequence is TGCGCCAGCAGCTACGACAGGGCCTCCTACGAGCAGTACTTC.

For the CDR3, the DNA is TGTGCCAGCAGCTTAGTGGTACACGGAGAAACGTCGCAGTTCTTC. Its translation: CASSLVVHGETSQFF. The chain combines TRBV7-2 with TRBJ2-1; D not resolved. Trimming removed 1 base from V and 12 bases from J, with 19 bases in between. CDR1 is SGHTA, CDR2 FQGNSA, per germline. The CDR3 consists of 15 residues. The full variable domain, in which reference TRBV7-2 and TRBJ2-1 provide the parts outside the CDR3, is GAGVSQSPSNKVTEKGKDVELRCDPISGHTALYWYRQSLGQGLEFLIYFQGNSAPDKSGLPSDRFSAERTGGSVSTLTIQRTQQEDSAVYLCASSLVVHGETSQFFGPGTRLTVL.

This clonotype turned up a few times. This chain links TRBV5-1 with TRBJ2-1; D is uncertain. Looked up from germline, CDR1 is SGHRS and CDR2 is YFSETQ. The CDR3 contains 15 residues. Trimming pared 4 bases from V and 0 bases from J, leaving 11 bases between. DNA of the CDR3: TGCGCCAGCAGCGCGGACCTAGGCTCCTACAATGAGCAGTTCTTC. Protein: CASSADLGSYNEQFF.

The CDR3 region is CASRQGARNEQFF. As DNA, the CDR3 is TGTGCCAGTCGACAGGGGGCCCGCAATGAGCAGTTCTTC. This chain links TRBV6-2 or TRBV6-3 with TRBJ2-1, with TRBD1 matching over 10 bases. The CDR3 has 13 amino acids. Germline loops: CDR1 MNHEY, CDR2 SVGEGT. V lost 9 bases and J lost 6; bases outside the gene matches: 5.